This is a list of T cell receptor beta chains from one sample in a study of control samples from healthy donors and cancer patients. Only in-frame clones appear in the TCRdb table, and some are missing; sequencing was by immunoSEQ multiplex PCR. The sample gives around 200,000 clones, roughly 91% of which show up once; more than 1.3% is in the top ten. Material: blood. These receptor sequences come from a woman younger than 45 in good health. CDR3s include the opening cysteine and the closing phenylalanine or tryptophan. Fields, in order: V gene, clone size, D gene, CDR3 protein. A D gene is named only where the DNA matches it firmly. Not all rows give a size; the values are once, few, many and, for expanded clones, a class.

V gene: TRBV6-5; clone size: -; D gene: -; CDR3 protein: CASSYKRVGQETQYF
V gene: TRBV6-1; clone size: -; D gene: -; CDR3 protein: CASSEWPSNQPQHF
V gene: TRBV27; clone size: -; D gene: -; CDR3 protein: CASSPPRGPTYEQYF
V gene: TRBV7-9; clone size: -; D gene: TRBD1; CDR3 protein: CASSLAQGATEAFF
V gene: TRBV6-2/TRBV6-3; clone size: -; D gene: TRBD1; CDR3 protein: CASSYPGQRNYGYTF
V gene: TRBV15; clone size: -; D gene: -; CDR3 protein: CATSRVRGSVQETQYF
V gene: TRBV7-2; clone size: -; D gene: TRBD2; CDR3 protein: CASSLGPLAGGGNEQFF
V gene: TRBV10-2; clone size: -; D gene: -; CDR3 protein: CASSDSNEQFF
V gene: TRBV2; clone size: -; D gene: -; CDR3 protein: CASSESEVEQYF
V gene: TRBV19; clone size: -; D gene: -; CDR3 protein: CASSGQNPGNTIYF
V gene: TRBV5-6; clone size: few; D gene: TRBD1; CDR3 protein: CASSLATGGNSPLHF
V gene: TRBV4-1; clone size: -; D gene: -; CDR3 protein: CASSQVIQDYGNTIYF
V gene: TRBV21-1; clone size: -; D gene: -; CDR3 protein: CASSNRGRTFNEKLFF
V gene: TRBV11-1; clone size: -; D gene: -; CDR3 protein: CASSLARVAEAFF
V gene: TRBV7-6; clone size: -; D gene: -; CDR3 protein: CASSAQESYEQYF
V gene: TRBV6-5; clone size: -; D gene: -; CDR3 protein: CASTKGVDNEQFF
V gene: TRBV9; clone size: -; D gene: TRBD2; CDR3 protein: CASSQGLAGYNEQFF
V gene: TRBV28; clone size: -; D gene: -; CDR3 protein: CASSPSTSANTDTQYF
V gene: TRBV28; clone size: -; D gene: -; CDR3 protein: CASSFRGANSYEQYF
V gene: TRBV18; clone size: few; D gene: -; CDR3 protein: CASSLTAYEQYF
V gene: TRBV5-1; clone size: once; D gene: -; CDR3 protein: CASSLDRANYGYTF
V gene: TRBV5-1; clone size: -; D gene: -; CDR3 protein: CASSWRQDGTQYF
V gene: TRBV25-1; clone size: -; D gene: TRBD1; CDR3 protein: CASSDGTVDEQFF
V gene: TRBV28; clone size: -; D gene: TRBD1; CDR3 protein: CASSPPGQGSTYEQYF
V gene: TRBV20-1; clone size: -; D gene: -; CDR3 protein: CSARGGNEQFF
V gene: TRBV7-2; clone size: -; D gene: -; CDR3 protein: CASSLALVDTQYF
V gene: TRBV6-2/TRBV6-3; clone size: -; D gene: -; CDR3 protein: CASSYSWVRLNTEAFF
V gene: TRBV5-6; clone size: -; D gene: -; CDR3 protein: CASSLGRNTEAFF
V gene: TRBV7-2; clone size: once; D gene: -; CDR3 protein: CASSLSGANTEAFF
V gene: TRBV2; clone size: -; D gene: TRBD2; CDR3 protein: CASSEGTSGIETQYF
V gene: TRBV12-3/TRBV12-4; clone size: -; D gene: -; CDR3 protein: CASKDRFHTEAFF
V gene: TRBV7-9; clone size: -; D gene: -; CDR3 protein: CASSLWGTAAQETQYF
V gene: TRBV7-9; clone size: -; D gene: -; CDR3 protein: CASSPLGGSQETQYF
V gene: TRBV10-3; clone size: -; D gene: TRBD1; CDR3 protein: CAISAGTGNTEAFF
V gene: TRBV4-2; clone size: -; D gene: TRBD2; CDR3 protein: CASSQEGPAGGAYEQYF
V gene: TRBV5-1; clone size: -; D gene: -; CDR3 protein: CASSFGQNTEAFF
V gene: TRBV30; clone size: -; D gene: -; CDR3 protein: CAWSVWDRQPQHF
V gene: TRBV11-3; clone size: -; D gene: -; CDR3 protein: CASTLTENTEAFF